Described below is a single T cell receptor (beta chain) sequence and its context. Germline CDR1 and CDR2: SGHTA and FQGNSA. The CDR3 loop spans 13 amino acids. V was cut by 1 base and J by 8 bases, with 8 bases left in between. This record belongs to a study of control samples from healthy donors and cancer patients. Method: immunoSEQ multiplex PCR; TCRdb's copy keeps in-frame clones and lacks some. The table has approximately 26,000 clones, approximately 91% seen once; the top ten hold around 15%. The TCR comes from a man in his forties or fifties with lung cancer. The sample consisted of PBMCs. The chain employs TRBV7-2 and TRBJ1-4, with unresolved D. The CDR3 loop reads CASSLEMGEKLFF. For the CDR3, the DNA is TGTGCCAGCAGCTTAGAGATGGGAGAAAAACTGTTTTTT.